This T cell receptor (beta chain) came from a study of naive CD8 T cells in extremely preterm neonates. Study-wide results and limits: Limitations included small sample size and variable preterm productive templates. Relative to older groups, preterm infants had shorter, less trimmed CDR3s with fewer N additions. Preterm neonate repertoires were significantly less rich by iChao1 than others.

Note on this clone: The antigen is not known.

This CDR3 spans 13 amino acids. The V and J ends lost 0 bases and 8 bases respectively, with 6 bases between them. Germline CDR1 SGHNT, CDR2 YYREEE (reference sequence). Preterm samples came from extremely preterm deliveries at about 21-27 weeks. The sample holds sorted live naive CD8+ CD45RA+CCR7+ T cells. About 20,000 to 100,000 naive CD8+ T cells were sorted per sample. Measured with immunoSEQ multiplex PCR; TCRdb has only the in-frame clones, and not every one. Of about 960 clones in the sample, 95% to 98% were seen once. Sequenced material: naive CD8+ T cells from cord blood. The chain joins TRBV5-4 to TRBJ1-6; no reliable D call. The source of this sequence is a girl who was born preterm. DNA for the CDR3: TGTGCCAGCAGCTTGGGGGTGGATTCACCCCTCCACTTT. It codes for CASSLGVDSPLHF.